These 17 T cell receptor beta chains share one sample of origin, sequenced in a study of T cells in narcolepsy. Generated by immunoSEQ multiplex PCR, the TCRdb table keeps only in-frame clones and is missing some. Among 25,000 to 40,000 clones, about nine tenths were seen once, and the ten largest hold around 1.2%. Material for sequencing was CD45RA- memory CD4+ T cells from PBMCs. The receptors originated from a human donor with narcolepsy.

This chain uses TRBV12-5 with TRBJ1-1; TRBD1 might be the D (5 bases). This CDR3 spans 17 amino acids. Germline values: CDR1 LGHNT, CDR2 FRNRAP. V was clipped by 2 bases and J by 0 bases, with 16 bases between them. The CDR3 DNA is TGTGCTAGTGGTTTGAATTTAGGGGCGGAGATGAACACTGAAGCTTTCTTT. Translation gives CASGLNLGAEMNTEAFF.

This chain connects TRBV29-1 to TRBJ2-2, with 12 positions matching TRBD2. Germline V CDR1 and CDR2: SQVTM, ANQGSEA. Trimming cost V 6 bases and J 5 bases; bases outside gene matches: 1. The CDR3 sequence is 13 residues long. CDR3 sequence: CSVGTSGTGELFF. The CDR3 DNA follows: TGCAGCGTCGGGACTAGCGGGACCGGGGAGCTGTTTTTT.

The chain employs TRBV7-9 and TRBJ1-5; weak D call: TRBD1 (6 bases). CDR3 length equals 14 residues. Trimming took off 5 bases at V and 5 bases at J, with 13 bases between the two ends. The germline gives CDR1 SEHNR, CDR2 FQNEAQ (reference sequence). CDR3 protein: CASSPPGDHQPQHF. CDR3 nucleotides: TGTGCCAGCAGCCCCCCAGGGGACCATCAGCCCCAGCATTTT.

This chain connects TRBV5-1 to TRBJ2-1, with 15 nucleotides matching TRBD2. Germline V gives CDR1 SGHRS, CDR2 YFSETQ. This CDR3 is 16 amino acids long. V was pared by 4 bases and J by 8 bases, with 7 bases of the junction left unmatched. As DNA, the CDR3 is TGCGCCAGCAGCGTGGGACTAGCGGGGGGACTCGATGAGCAGTTCTTC. Protein product: CASSVGLAGGLDEQFF.

V usage is TRBV5-4 and J usage is TRBJ2-1; 9 bases line up with TRBD2. This CDR3 region has 15 residues. J gave up 6 bases and V 4 bases, and 8 bases lay outside the gene matches. Germline CDR1 reads SGHNT; CDR2 reads YYREEE (reference sequence). The CDR3 DNA follows: TGTGCCAGCAGCCAGCTAGCGGGACTGGTCAATGAGCAGTTCTTC. Encoded protein: CASSQLAGLVNEQFF.

This clone has only one observation. The genes are TRBV10-3 and TRBJ2-6; the match to TRBD2 covers 8 bases. CDR1 is ENHRY, CDR2 SYGVKD, per germline. There are 16 residues in the CDR3. V was clipped by 11 bases and J by 1 base; unmatched bases: 10. CDR3 coding DNA: TGTGCCGTCAAGCGGGGGACCCTTTCTGGGGCCAACGTCCTGACTTTC. Protein product: CAVKRGTLSGANVLTF.

This clone was found a few times. V and J are TRBV5-1 and TRBJ2-3, with no clear D. The CDR3 consists of 14 residues. Trimming shortened V by 0 bases and J by 2 bases, and 7 bases separated the two germline ends. Germline V gene data show CDR1 as SGHRS and CDR2 as YFSETQ. CDR3 residues: CASSLDTPTDTQYF. CDR3 in DNA: TGCGCCAGCAGCTTGGACACCCCCACAGATACGCAGTATTTT. Full variable domain (missing parts from reference TRBV5-1 and TRBJ2-3): KAGVTQTPRYLIKTRGQQVTLSCSPISGHRSVSWYQQTPGQGLQFLFEYFSETQRNKGNFPGRFSGRQFSNSRSEMNVSTLELGDSALYLCASSLDTPTDTQYFGPGTRLTVL.

V usage is TRBV6-1 and J usage is TRBJ2-1; D perhaps matches TRBD2 (6 bases). CDR1 is MNHNS and CDR2 is SASEGT in the germline V gene. The germline V and J ends were trimmed by 5 bases and 4 bases, with 9 bases remaining between them. The CDR3 spans 13 residues. CDR3 in DNA: TGTGCCAGCAGTAGGGACTCTTACAATGAGCAGTTCTTC. Its protein is CASSRDSYNEQFF.

This rearrangement joins TRBV13 to TRBJ1-1; 9 nucleotides match TRBD1. Germline CDR1 is PRHDT and CDR2 is FYEKMQ (reference sequence). The trim removed 4 bases at V and 0 bases at J, leaving 0 bases unmatched. This CDR3 is built from 14 residues. CDR3 sequence (DNA): TGTGCCAGCAGCTACAGGGGGCTGAACACTGAAGCTTTCTTT. It translates to CASSYRGLNTEAFF.

The chain is built from TRBV30 and TRBJ1-4, with D perhaps matching TRBD1 (5 bases). The CDR3 sequence is 15 residues long. CDR1 and CDR2 (germline): GTSNPN, SVGIG (reference sequence). Between the trimmed V and J ends, which lost 8 bases and 0 bases, there was a span of 16 bases. CDR3 loop: CAVYSGTSTNEKLFF. CDR3 sequence (DNA): TGTGCCGTCTACTCCGGGACCTCAACTAATGAAAAACTGTTTTTT. Complete variable domain (other parts from reference TRBV30 and TRBJ1-4): SQTIHQWPATLVQPVGSPLSLECTVEGTSNPNLYWYRQAAGRGLQLLFYSVGIGQISSEVPQNLSASRPQDRQFILSSKKLLLSDSGFYLCAVYSGTSTNEKLFFGSGTQLSVL.

This clone appeared once. The chain recombines TRBV14 with TRBJ2-7; 11 bases agree with TRBD2. This CDR3 has 15 amino acids. Germline loops: CDR1 SGHDN, CDR2 FVKESK. Unmatched junction bases numbered 3, after V lost 3 bases and J lost 2 bases. The CDR3 nucleotides are TGTGCCAGCAGCCAGCCGGGACTAGCGGCCTACGAGCAGTACTTC. Residues: CASSQPGLAAYEQYF.

The rearrangement links TRBV4-1 to TRBJ2-5; D may match TRBD1 or TRBD2 (6 bases each). Per the germline V gene, CDR1 is MGHRA and CDR2 is YSYEKL. V was trimmed by 0 bases and J by 5 bases, leaving 13 bases between them. The length of the CDR3 is 15 residues. For the CDR3, the DNA is TGCGCCAGCAGCCAAGAAGGGGGGTCGTCGGAGACCCAGTACTTC. This codes for CASSQEGGSSETQYF.

This chain uses TRBV11-2 with TRBJ1-4, with TRBD1 identical over 9 bases. V was pared by 0 bases and J by 5 bases, with 1 base of the junction left unmatched. Germline CDR1 reads SGHAT; CDR2 reads FQNNGV. CDR3 length equals 15 residues. As DNA, the CDR3 is TGTGCCAGCAGCTTAGATACAGGGGGCAATGAAAAACTGTTTTTT. Protein sequence: CASSLDTGGNEKLFF.

V and J are TRBV2 and TRBJ2-7, with 10 bases identical to TRBD1. CDR1 is SNHLY and CDR2 is FYNNEI in the germline V gene. The J segment lost 4 bases and the V segment lost 5 bases, leaving 5 bases of the junction unmatched. The CDR3 has 14 residues. As DNA, the CDR3 is TGTGCCAGCAGTAGACAGGGGGCCGTTTACGAGCAGTACTTC. As protein: CASSRQGAVYEQYF.

The chain employs TRBV21-1 and TRBJ2-5. TRBV21-1 corresponds to a pseudogene. CDR3 length: 13 amino acids. The CDR3 nucleotides are TGTGCCAGCAGCAACGATTTGGATGAGACCCAGTACTTC. It codes for CASSNDLDETQYF.

This sequence joins TRBV5-1 and TRBJ1-1, with D maybe TRBD1 (5 bases). V lost 4 bases and J 1 base, leaving 14 bases between the germline ends. This CDR3 contains 15 residues. Per germline, CDR1 SGHRS and CDR2 YFSETQ. CDR3 DNA sequence: TGCGCCAGCAGCCCCCAGACAGCCCCGAACACTGAAGCTTTCTTT. This sequence encodes CASSPQTAPNTEAFF.

This chain joins TRBV5-1 and TRBJ1-1; D gene ambiguous. CDR1 SGHRS and CDR2 YFSETQ come from the germline V gene. V was pared by 1 base and J by 1 base, with 11 bases between. The CDR3 spans 15 residues. The CDR3: CASSLMASQNTEAFF. DNA for the CDR3: TGCGCCAGCAGCTTGATGGCCAGCCAGAACACTGAAGCTTTCTTT. Combining the CDR3 with reference TRBV5-1 and TRBJ1-1 gives the whole variable domain KAGVTQTPRYLIKTRGQQVTLSCSPISGHRSVSWYQQTPGQGLQFLFEYFSETQRNKGNFPGRFSGRQFSNSRSEMNVSTLELGDSALYLCASSLMASQNTEAFFGQGTRLTVV.